These 30 T cell receptor beta chains came from one sample sequenced in a study of T cells in Graves' hyperthyroidism and ophthalmopathy. From RNA transcripts, TCR beta CDR3 regions were amplified. Using the HTBI primer set, a first-round RT-PCR was run on the TCR CDR3. MiXCR, run by TCRdb on the multiplex PCR reads, gives a single entry per CDR3 protein. Seen here are about 640,000 distinct CDR3 sequences, 20% to 25% observed once, and the top ten hold about 34%. The sample taken for sequencing was blood. Every receptor here comes from a man aged 25 to 40 with Graves' ophthalmopathy.

This clonotype was counted between two and nine times. The chain joins TRBV10-1 to TRBJ1-1, with D perhaps matching TRBD1 (6 bases). The CDR3 runs 14 residues. Trimming removed 8 bases from V and 1 base from J, with 14 bases in between. CDR1 WNHNN and CDR2 SYGVQD come from the germline V gene (reference sequence). The CDR3 nucleotides are TGCGCCAGCGTGTCGGGGGCAAGGAACACTGAAGCTTTCTTT. Encoded protein: CASVSGARNTEAFF.

V usage is TRBV7-2 and J usage is TRBJ2-5, with a possible D match to TRBD2 (5 bases). Per germline, CDR1 SGHTA and CDR2 FQGNSA. Trimming cost V 2 bases and J 1 base, with 11 bases left between them. This CDR3 has 15 amino acids. This chain's CDR3 is CASSLLGSRQETQYF. The CDR3 DNA is TGTGCCAGCAGCTTATTGGGGAGCCGCCAAGAGACCCAGTACTTC.

The chain uses TRBV6-2 or TRBV6-3 and TRBJ2-5; the match to TRBD2 covers 8 bases. Germline CDR1 is MNHEY and CDR2 is SVGEGT. After removal of 2 bases from V and 7 bases from J, the junction contained 6 bases not matched to a gene. This CDR3 is 14 amino acids long. The CDR3 loop reads CASSYQREIGTQYF. The CDR3 DNA reads as TGTGCCAGCAGTTACCAGCGGGAGATCGGGACCCAGTACTTC.

This rearrangement joins TRBV3-1 to TRBJ2-7; D perhaps matches TRBD1 (6 bases). V was pared by 0 bases and J by 4 bases, with 16 bases between. This CDR3 spans 16 amino acids. Germline V gene data show CDR1 as LGHDT and CDR2 as YNNKEL (reference sequence). CDR3 amino acids: CASSQDMQGLSYEQYF. The DNA for the CDR3 is TGTGCCAGCAGCCAAGATATGCAGGGGCTAAGTTACGAGCAGTACTTC.

This clonotype was detected only a few times. This sequence joins TRBV5-1 and TRBJ1-1, with TRBD1 matching 7 bases. This CDR3 is built from 14 residues. The V gene end was trimmed by 2 bases and the J gene end by 6 bases; junction bases not matched to a gene: 7. The germline V gene encodes CDR1 SGHRS and CDR2 YFSETQ. CDR3 DNA: TGCGCCAGCAGCTTTTATACAGGGGCAGCTGAAGCTTTCTTT. This codes for CASSFYTGAAEAFF. Supplemented by reference TRBV5-1 and TRBJ1-1, the full variable domain reads KAGVTQTPRYLIKTRGQQVTLSCSPISGHRSVSWYQQTPGQGLQFLFEYFSETQRNKGNFPGRFSGRQFSNSRSEMNVSTLELGDSALYLCASSFYTGAAEAFFGQGTRLTVV.

This clonotype was recorded many times. This chain uses TRBV7-8 with TRBJ2-7, with 11 nucleotides matching TRBD2. This CDR3 contains 16 residues. V gave up 1 base and J gave up 7 bases; unmatched junction bases: 9. Germline V gene data show CDR1 as SGHVS and CDR2 as FQNEAQ. The CDR3 spells CASSLEGLAGGLEQYF. DNA for the CDR3: TGTGCCAGCAGCTTAGAAGGGCTAGCGGGAGGCCTTGAGCAGTACTTC.

This clonotype has more than one count but fewer than ten. V usage is TRBV6-4 and J usage is TRBJ2-3, with D perhaps matching TRBD2 (6 bases). From germline, CDR1 is MRHNA and CDR2 SNTAGT. This CDR3 comprises 13 residues. Trimming shortened V by 8 bases and J by 4 bases, and 13 bases separated the two germline ends. CDR3 loop: CASGKGGPDTQYF. CDR3 sequence (DNA): TGTGCCAGCGGCAAGGGAGGCCCAGATACGCAGTATTTT.

The chain recombines TRBV20-1 with TRBJ1-5; TRBD1 aligns across 9 bases. The CDR3 is made up of 13 amino acids. The germline gives CDR1 DFQATT, CDR2 SNEGSKA (reference sequence). With 5 bases clipped from V and 4 bases from J, the junction kept 3 bases outside the gene matches. This chain's CDR3 is CSAPGTGNQPQHF. The CDR3, as DNA: TGCAGTGCTCCCGGGACAGGGAATCAGCCCCAGCATTTT.

This chain uses TRBV7-2 with TRBJ2-7, with 13 positions matching TRBD2. The germline CDR1 and CDR2 sequences are SGHTA and FQGNSA. CDR3 length: 18 amino acids. J lost 3 bases, V lost 2 bases, and 10 bases had no gene match. CDR3 sequence reads: CASSLRQAGTSGVYEQYF. The DNA of the CDR3 is TGTGCCAGCAGCTTACGACAGGCCGGGACTAGCGGGGTCTACGAGCAGTACTTC.

The rearrangement uses TRBV18 and TRBJ1-1; D remains unclear. The V end lost 4 bases, the J end lost 1 base, and 10 bases lay between the germline ends. Germline CDR1 is KGHSH and CDR2 is LQKENI. The CDR3 loop spans 14 amino acids. CDR3 DNA sequence: TGTGCCAGCTCACTGACATCCCCGAACACTGAAGCTTTCTTT. This sequence encodes CASSLTSPNTEAFF.

This clonotype was observed a few times. This sequence joins TRBV10-2 and TRBJ2-3; 14 bases agree with TRBD2. The CDR3 spans 15 residues. After removal of 6 bases from V and 6 bases from J, the junction contained 5 bases not matched to a gene. CDR1 and CDR2 from the germline V gene are WSHSY and SAAADI. Here the CDR3 DNA reads TGCGCCAGCAGGGGACTAGCGGGGGAGGGTGATACGCAGTATTTT. This sequence encodes CASRGLAGEGDTQYF.

The genes are TRBV5-6 and TRBJ2-7; TRBD2 might be the D (6 bases). This CDR3 contains 14 residues. V was clipped by 4 bases and J by 4 bases, with 15 bases between them. CDR1 and CDR2 (germline): SGHDT, YYEEEE. The CDR3 loop reads CASSPGASEYEQYF. The CDR3 DNA reads as TGTGCCAGCAGCCCTGGGGCTAGCGAGTACGAGCAGTACTTC. Full variable domain (rest looked up from reference TRBV5-6 and TRBJ2-7): DAGVTQSPTHLIKTRGQQVTLRCSPKSGHDTVSWYQQALGQGPQFIFQYYEEEERQRGNFPDRFSGHQFPNYSSELNVNALLLGDSALYLCASSPGASEYEQYFGPGTRLTVT.

Many counts were recorded for this clonotype. This chain joins TRBV20-1 and TRBJ1-5, with TRBD1 matching over 8 bases. The CDR3 totals 18 residues. V trimming: 0 bases; J trimming: 0 bases; junction bases outside the gene matches: 10. The germline CDR1 and CDR2 sequences are DFQATT and SNEGSKA (reference sequence). CDR3 sequence reads: CSARDRRTGTYSNQPQHF. Here the CDR3 DNA reads TGCAGTGCTAGAGATCGTAGGACAGGGACCTATAGCAATCAGCCCCAGCATTTT.

This clonotype was detected only once. This rearrangement joins TRBV7-3 to TRBJ2-7, with D possibly being TRBD1 or TRBD2 (5 bases each). The J call may be incorrect, as the DNA end agrees better with TRBJ2-1. From germline, CDR1 is SGHTA and CDR2 FQGTGA. This CDR3 is 16 amino acids long. This CDR3 is CASSELGADLDYEQFF. The CDR3 bases are TGTGCCAGCAGTGAACTTGGGGCCGATCTAGACTACGAGCAGTTCTTC.

This clonotype came up many times. The chain has TRBV20-1 and TRBJ2-5, with 9 bases matching TRBD2. Per germline, CDR1 DFQATT and CDR2 SNEGSKA (reference sequence). The CDR3 runs to 22 residues. V gave up 6 bases and J gave up 4 bases; unmatched junction bases: 33. CDR3 DNA sequence: TGCAGTGCGCAGACGGGGGACAGCCAAGTAGATTGGGCGGGAGGGCCGGTAGAGACCCAGTACTTC. Protein product: CSAQTGDSQVDWAGGPVETQYF.

This clonotype was seen more than once but under ten times. V is TRBV6-1 and J is TRBJ2-1, with D unclear. Trimming pared 1 base from V and 6 bases from J, leaving 7 bases between. CDR1 and CDR2 from the germline V gene are MNHNS and SASEGT. The CDR3 has 13 amino acids. The CDR3 reads CASSEGLSNEQFF. In DNA form, the CDR3 reads TGTGCCAGCAGTGAAGGGCTATCCAATGAGCAGTTCTTC.

This clonotype was detected ten times or more. This chain uses TRBV11-2 with TRBJ2-5; tentative D call: TRBD2 (5 bases). The germline gives CDR1 SGHAT, CDR2 FQNNGV. Trimming stripped 5 bases from V and 2 bases from J, with 15 bases between. The CDR3 runs to 15 residues. In DNA, the CDR3 is TGTGCCAGCAGCCCTGCGAGAGCGGCGCAAGAGACCCAGTACTTC. As protein: CASSPARAAQETQYF.

This clonotype was counted at least ten times. The chain employs TRBV3-1 and TRBJ2-7; 11 bases are a match to TRBD1. The CDR3 length is 14 residues. J lost 6 bases, V lost 3 bases, and 4 bases had no gene match. Germline V gene data show CDR1 as LGHDT and CDR2 as YNNKEL (reference sequence). DNA for the CDR3: TGTGCCAGCAGCCACGGACAGGGGGCGGGCGAGCAGTACTTC. Residues: CASSHGQGAGEQYF.

The J gene is TRBJ2-7, the V gene TRBV6-1; D possibly matches TRBD1 or TRBD2 (5 bases each). The CDR3 is 13 amino acids. Germline CDR1 and CDR2: MNHNS and SASEGT. Trimming took 9 bases from V and 2 from J, leaving 14 bases between them. CDR3 in DNA: TGTGCCAGTTGTCGGGGCACCACCTACGAGCAGTACTTC. Amino acid sequence: CASCRGTTYEQYF.

This clonotype has a handful of counts. The chain employs TRBV3-1 and TRBJ2-5; no reliable D call. This CDR3 has 18 amino acids. From germline, CDR1 is LGHDT and CDR2 YNNKEL (reference sequence). V dropped 4 bases and J dropped 0 bases, with 21 bases sitting between them. The CDR3 is CASSPKVVPETNQETQYF. CDR3 nucleotide sequence: TGTGCCAGCAGCCCAAAGGTTGTTCCAGAAACTAACCAAGAGACCCAGTACTTC.

There are a few counts of this clonotype. This chain's CDR3 is CASTSPGWYYMNTEAFF. The CDR3 DNA follows: TGTGCCAGCACCTCCCCTGGGTGGTACTATATGAACACTGAAGCTTTCTTT. The chain joins TRBV6-1 to TRBJ1-1, with D hard to call. V lost 7 bases to trimming and J lost 0 bases, with 21 bases between them. The length of the CDR3 is 17 residues. Germline V gives CDR1 MNHNS, CDR2 SASEGT.

Ten or more counts support this clonotype. This sequence joins TRBV7-2 and TRBJ2-1, with 8 positions matching TRBD2. This CDR3 has 16 residues. Germline-derived CDR1 and CDR2 are SGHTA and FQGNSA. The V segment lost 1 base and the J segment 2 bases; nucleotides outside the gene matches: 4. CDR3: CASSLVGGRTYNEQFF. As DNA, the CDR3 is TGTGCCAGCAGCTTAGTGGGCGGGAGGACCTACAATGAGCAGTTCTTC. The full variable domain, rest sourced from reference TRBV7-2 and TRBJ2-1, is GAGVSQSPSNKVTEKGKDVELRCDPISGHTALYWYRQSLGQGLEFLIYFQGNSAPDKSGLPSDRFSAERTGGSVSTLTIQRTQQEDSAVYLCASSLVGGRTYNEQFFGPGTRLTVL.

This clonotype was counted only a few times. In DNA form, the CDR3 reads TGTGCCAGCAGCTCGAGGACTAGCTCAGATACGCAGTATTTT. Translating it yields CASSSRTSSDTQYF. V and J are TRBV7-2 and TRBJ2-3; TRBD2 agrees at 8 bases. The CDR3 runs to 14 residues. Germline CDR1 is SGHTA and CDR2 is FQGNSA. V lost 4 bases, J lost 4 bases, and 4 bases stayed unmatched.

In its sample, this clonotype was seen a few times. The chain carries TRBV3-1 and TRBJ2-1; D possibly matches TRBD1 or TRBD2 (5 bases each). There are 12 residues in the CDR3. V was cut by 1 base and J by 8 bases, with 6 bases left in between. The V gene's germline CDR1 is LGHDT and CDR2 YNNKEL (reference sequence). CDR3 in DNA: TGTGCCAGCAGCCAAGGGGGACATGAGCAGTTCTTC. It is translated as CASSQGGHEQFF.

The V call is TRBV20-1, the J call TRBJ1-1; D remains ambiguous. Germline CDR1 DFQATT, CDR2 SNEGSKA (reference sequence). V dropped 5 bases and J dropped 6 bases, with 16 bases sitting between them. CDR3 size: 13 residues. CDR3 DNA sequence: TGCAGTGCTCCGGGGAGGGCAGACGCTGAAGCTTTCTTT. Its protein product is CSAPGRADAEAFF.

The genes are TRBV7-2 and TRBJ2-2, with unresolved D. The V gene lost 3 bases and the J gene lost 1 base, with 6 bases spanning the gap. The CDR3 has 14 residues. Germline CDR1 SGHTA, CDR2 FQGNSA. The CDR3 protein is CASSFFKNTGELFF. The DNA of the CDR3 is TGTGCCAGCAGCTTCTTTAAGAACACCGGGGAGCTGTTTTTT.

The sample holds many counts of this clonotype. The chain couples TRBV20-1 to TRBJ1-5; possibly TRBD1 for D (5 bases). Trimming shortened V by 0 bases and J by 4 bases, and 7 bases separated the two germline ends. The length of the CDR3 is 13 residues. CDR1 DFQATT and CDR2 SNEGSKA come from the germline V gene (reference sequence). DNA of the CDR3: TGCAGTGCTAGAGATAGGGGTAATCAGCCCCAGCATTTT. It yields the protein CSARDRGNQPQHF.

The genes are TRBV20-1 and TRBJ2-1; 15 nucleotides match TRBD2. Germline V gene data show CDR1 as DFQATT and CDR2 as SNEGSKA (reference sequence). The CDR3 spans 13 residues. Trimming removed 5 bases from V and 9 bases from J; junction bases left unmatched: 2. This CDR3 is CSAGLAGGVEQFF. The CDR3, as DNA: TGCAGTGCTGGACTAGCGGGAGGGGTTGAGCAGTTCTTC.

This clonotype has ten or more counts. This rearrangement joins TRBV6-1 to TRBJ1-4; D gene uncertain. The CDR3 totals 15 residues. Trimming cost V 4 bases and J 6 bases, with 15 bases left between them. From germline, CDR1 is MNHNS and CDR2 SASEGT. CDR3 protein: CASSVVSPPYEKLFF. The CDR3 DNA follows: TGTGCCAGCAGTGTTGTGTCCCCACCCTATGAAAAACTGTTTTTT.

The chain recombines TRBV28 with TRBJ2-6; no reliable D call. The CDR3 has 13 residues. Per germline, CDR1 MDHEN and CDR2 SYDVKM. The V gene lost 5 bases and the J gene lost 1 base, with 3 bases spanning the gap. The CDR3 protein is CASSHSGANVLTF. In nucleotides, the CDR3 is TGTGCCAGCAGTCATTCTGGGGCCAACGTCCTGACTTTC. Full variable domain (missing parts from reference TRBV28 and TRBJ2-6): DVKVTQSSRYLVKRTGEKVFLECVQDMDHENMFWYRQDPGLGLRLIYFSYDVKMKEKGDIPEGYSVSREKKERFSLILESASTNQTSMYLCASSHSGANVLTFGAGSRLTVL.